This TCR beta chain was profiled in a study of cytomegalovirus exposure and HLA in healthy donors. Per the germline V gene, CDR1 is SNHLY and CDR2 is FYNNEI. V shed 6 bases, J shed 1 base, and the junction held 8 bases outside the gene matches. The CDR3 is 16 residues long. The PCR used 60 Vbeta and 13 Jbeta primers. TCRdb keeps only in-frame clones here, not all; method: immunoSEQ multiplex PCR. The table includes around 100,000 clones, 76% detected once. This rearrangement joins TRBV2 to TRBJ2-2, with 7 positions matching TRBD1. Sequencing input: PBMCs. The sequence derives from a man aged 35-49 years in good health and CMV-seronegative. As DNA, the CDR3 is TGTGCCAGCAGCAGACAGGGTAGAAGGAACACCGGGGAGCTGTTTTTT. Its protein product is CASSRQGRRNTGELFF. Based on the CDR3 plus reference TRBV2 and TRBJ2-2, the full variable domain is EPEVTQTPSHQVTQMGQEVILRCVPISNHLYFYWYRQILGQKVEFLVSFYNNEISEKSEIFDDQFSVERPDGSNFTLKIRSTKLEDSAMYFCASSRQGRRNTGELFFGEGSRLTVL.